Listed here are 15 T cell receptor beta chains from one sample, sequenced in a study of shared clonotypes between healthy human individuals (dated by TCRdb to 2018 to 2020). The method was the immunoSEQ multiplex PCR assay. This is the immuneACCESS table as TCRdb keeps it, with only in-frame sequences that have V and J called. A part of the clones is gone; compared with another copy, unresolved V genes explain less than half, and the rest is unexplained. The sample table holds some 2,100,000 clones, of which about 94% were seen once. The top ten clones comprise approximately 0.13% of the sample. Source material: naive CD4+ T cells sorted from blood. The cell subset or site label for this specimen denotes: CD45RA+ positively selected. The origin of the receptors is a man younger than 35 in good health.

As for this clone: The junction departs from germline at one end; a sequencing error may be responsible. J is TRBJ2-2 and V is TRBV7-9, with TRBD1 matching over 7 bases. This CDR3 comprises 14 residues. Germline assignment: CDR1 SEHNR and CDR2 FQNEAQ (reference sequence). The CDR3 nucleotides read TGTGCCAGCAGCTCACAGGGGAACAGCGGGGAGCTGTTTTTT. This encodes CASSSQGNSGELFF.

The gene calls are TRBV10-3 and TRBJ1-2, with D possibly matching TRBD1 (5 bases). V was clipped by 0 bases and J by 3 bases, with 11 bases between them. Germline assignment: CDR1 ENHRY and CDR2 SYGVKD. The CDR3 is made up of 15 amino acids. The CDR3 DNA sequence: TGTGCCATCAGTGAGTCGGGGGGAGGAGACTATGGCTACACCTTC. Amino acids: CAISESGGGDYGYTF.

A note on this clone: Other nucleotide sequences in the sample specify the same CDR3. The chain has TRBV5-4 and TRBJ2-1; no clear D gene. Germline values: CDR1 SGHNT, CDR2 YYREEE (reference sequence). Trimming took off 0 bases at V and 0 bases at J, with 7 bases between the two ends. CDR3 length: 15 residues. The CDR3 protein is CASSLGQSSYNEQFF. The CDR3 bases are TGTGCCAGCAGCTTGGGACAAAGCTCCTACAATGAGCAGTTCTTC.

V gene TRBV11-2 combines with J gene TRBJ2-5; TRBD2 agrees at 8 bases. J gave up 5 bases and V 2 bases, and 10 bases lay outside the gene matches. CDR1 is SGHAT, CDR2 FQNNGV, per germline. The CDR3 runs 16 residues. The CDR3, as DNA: TGTGCCAGCAGCTTAAACGGGAGGGTTATATTGGAGACCCAGTACTTC. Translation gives CASSLNGRVILETQYF. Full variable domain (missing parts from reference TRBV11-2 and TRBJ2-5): EAGVAQSPRYKIIEKRQSVAFWCNPISGHATLYWYQQILGQGPKLLIQFQNNGVVDDSQLPKDRFSAERLKGVDSTLKIQPAKLEDSAVYLCASSLNGRVILETQYFGPGTRLLVL.

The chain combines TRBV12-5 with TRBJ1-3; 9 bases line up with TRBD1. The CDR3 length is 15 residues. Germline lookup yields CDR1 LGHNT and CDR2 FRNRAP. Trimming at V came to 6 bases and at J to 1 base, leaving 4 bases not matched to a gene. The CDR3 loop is CASGKGTGSGNTIYF. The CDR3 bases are TGTGCTAGTGGCAAGGGGACAGGGTCTGGAAACACCATATATTTT.

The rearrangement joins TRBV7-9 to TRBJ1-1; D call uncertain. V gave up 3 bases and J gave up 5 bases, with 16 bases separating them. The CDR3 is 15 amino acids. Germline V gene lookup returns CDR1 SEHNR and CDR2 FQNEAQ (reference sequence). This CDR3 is CASSFGAGMGTEAFF. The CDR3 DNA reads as TGTGCCAGCAGCTTTGGCGCGGGGATGGGGACTGAAGCTTTCTTT.

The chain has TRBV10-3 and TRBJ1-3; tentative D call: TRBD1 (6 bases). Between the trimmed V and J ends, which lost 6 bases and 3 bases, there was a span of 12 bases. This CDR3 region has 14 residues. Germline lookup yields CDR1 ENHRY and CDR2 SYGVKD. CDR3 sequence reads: CAIRPTGLGNTIYF. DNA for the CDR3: TGTGCCATCAGGCCAACAGGGCTTGGAAACACCATATATTTT.

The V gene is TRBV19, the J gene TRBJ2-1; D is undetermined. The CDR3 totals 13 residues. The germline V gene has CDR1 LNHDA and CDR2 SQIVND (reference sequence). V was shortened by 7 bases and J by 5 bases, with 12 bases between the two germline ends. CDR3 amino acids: CASKETGNNEQFF. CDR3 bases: TGTGCCAGTAAAGAGACTGGTAACAATGAGCAGTTCTTC.

In DNA form, the CDR3 reads TGTGCCAGCAGCTCCCCGGGACTAGGCCACGAGCAGTACTTC. Encoded protein: CASSSPGLGHEQYF. The chain is built from TRBV5-4 and TRBJ2-7; TRBD2 matches at 8 bases. J was trimmed by 5 bases and V by 3 bases; bases with no gene match: 7. The CDR3 sequence is 14 residues long. Germline V gives CDR1 SGHNT, CDR2 YYREEE (reference sequence). The entire variable domain, with the rest obtained from reference TRBV5-4 and TRBJ2-7, is as follows: ETGVTQSPTHLIKTRGQQVTLRCSSQSGHNTVSWYQQALGQGPQFIFQYYREEENGRGNFPPRFSGLQFPNYSSELNVNALELDDSALYLCASSSPGLGHEQYFGPGTRLTVT.

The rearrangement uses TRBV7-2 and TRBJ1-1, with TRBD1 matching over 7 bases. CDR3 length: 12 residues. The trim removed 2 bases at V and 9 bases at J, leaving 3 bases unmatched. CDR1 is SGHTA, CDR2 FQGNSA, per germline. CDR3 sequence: CASSLMGQKAFF. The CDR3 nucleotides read TGTGCCAGCAGCTTAATGGGACAGAAAGCTTTCTTT.

CDR3 nucleotide sequence: TGTGCCAGCAGCTCCGGGACAGGGGGCTGGGGCTACACCTTC. This gives the protein CASSSGTGGWGYTF. The chain is built from TRBV11-2 and TRBJ1-2, with TRBD1 matching 12 bases. Germline V gene lookup returns CDR1 SGHAT and CDR2 FQNNGV. V was clipped by 4 bases and J by 8 bases; unmatched bases: 5. The CDR3 is 14 residues long.

The CDR3 here is CASSIRQGAEAFF. CDR3 DNA sequence: TGCGCCAGCAGCATAAGACAGGGAGCTGAAGCTTTCTTT. V and J are TRBV5-1 and TRBJ1-1, with 7 bases lining up with TRBD1. The germline V gene encodes CDR1 SGHRS and CDR2 YFSETQ. The length of the CDR3 is 13 residues. Trimming cost V 4 bases and J 6 bases; bases outside gene matches: 6. The full variable domain, its missing parts supplied by reference TRBV5-1 and TRBJ1-1, is KAGVTQTPRYLIKTRGQQVTLSCSPISGHRSVSWYQQTPGQGLQFLFEYFSETQRNKGNFPGRFSGRQFSNSRSEMNVSTLELGDSALYLCASSIRQGAEAFFGQGTRLTVV.

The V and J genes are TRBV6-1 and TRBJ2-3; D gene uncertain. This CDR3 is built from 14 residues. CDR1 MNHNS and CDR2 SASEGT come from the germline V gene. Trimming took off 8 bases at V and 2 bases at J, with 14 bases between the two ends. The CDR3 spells CASSNYRVTDTQYF. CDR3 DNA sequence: TGTGCCAGCTCGAACTATAGGGTCACAGATACGCAGTATTTT.

In nucleotides, the CDR3 is TGCGCCAGCAGCCGGGAGGAGGGAAGGGATACGCAGTATTTT. Amino acid sequence: CASSREEGRDTQYF. V is TRBV5-1 and J is TRBJ2-3; 7 nucleotides line up with TRBD2. The V gene's germline CDR1 is SGHRS and CDR2 YFSETQ. V gave up 4 bases and J gave up 6 bases; unmatched junction bases: 8. The CDR3 covers 14 residues.

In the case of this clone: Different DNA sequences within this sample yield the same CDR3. This CDR3 is CAISESSGSTDTQYF. CDR3 sequence (DNA): TGTGCCATCAGTGAGTCAAGCGGTAGCACAGATACGCAGTATTTT. The gene calls are TRBV10-3 and TRBJ2-3; D is possibly TRBD2 (5 bases). Trimming removed 0 bases from V and 0 bases from J, with 7 bases in between. The length of the CDR3 is 15 residues. CDR1 and CDR2 from the germline V gene are ENHRY and SYGVKD.